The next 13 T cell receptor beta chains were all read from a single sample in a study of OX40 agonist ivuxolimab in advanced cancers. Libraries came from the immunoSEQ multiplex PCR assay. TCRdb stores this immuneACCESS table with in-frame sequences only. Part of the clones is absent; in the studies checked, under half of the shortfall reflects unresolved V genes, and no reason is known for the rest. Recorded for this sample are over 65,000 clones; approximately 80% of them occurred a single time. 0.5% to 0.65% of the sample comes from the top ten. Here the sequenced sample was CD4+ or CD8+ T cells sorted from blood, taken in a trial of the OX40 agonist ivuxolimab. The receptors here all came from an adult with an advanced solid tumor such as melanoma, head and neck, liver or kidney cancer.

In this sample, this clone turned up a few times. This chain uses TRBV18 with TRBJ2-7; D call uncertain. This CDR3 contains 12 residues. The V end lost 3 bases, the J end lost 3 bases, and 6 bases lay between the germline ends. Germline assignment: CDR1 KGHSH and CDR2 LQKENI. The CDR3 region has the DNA TGTGCCAGCTCACCTAACGTCTACGAGCAGTACTTC. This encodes CASSPNVYEQYF.

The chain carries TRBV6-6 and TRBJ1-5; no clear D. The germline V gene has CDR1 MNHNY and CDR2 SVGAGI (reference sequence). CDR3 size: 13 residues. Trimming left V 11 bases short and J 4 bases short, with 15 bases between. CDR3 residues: CAGSRGFNQPQHF. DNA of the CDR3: TGTGCCGGAAGCCGGGGTTTTAATCAGCCCCAGCATTTT.

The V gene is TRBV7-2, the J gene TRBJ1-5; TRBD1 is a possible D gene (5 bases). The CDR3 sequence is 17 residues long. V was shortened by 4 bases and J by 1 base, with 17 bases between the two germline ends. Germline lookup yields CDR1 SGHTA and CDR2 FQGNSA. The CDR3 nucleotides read TGTGCCAGCAGCTCCAGCACGGGACTGGAGAGCAATCAGCCCCAGCATTTT. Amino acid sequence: CASSSSTGLESNQPQHF.

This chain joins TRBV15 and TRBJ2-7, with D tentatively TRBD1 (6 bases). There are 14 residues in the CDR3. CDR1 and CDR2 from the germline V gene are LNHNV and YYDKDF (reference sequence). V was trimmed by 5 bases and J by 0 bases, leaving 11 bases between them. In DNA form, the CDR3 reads TGTGCCACCAGCCCGACAGGAAACTCCTACGAGCAGTACTTC. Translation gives CATSPTGNSYEQYF.

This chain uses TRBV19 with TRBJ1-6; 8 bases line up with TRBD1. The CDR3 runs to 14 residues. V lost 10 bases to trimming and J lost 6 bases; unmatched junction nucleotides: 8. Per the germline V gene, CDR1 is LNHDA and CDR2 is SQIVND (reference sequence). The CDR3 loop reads CATQEGQANSPLHF. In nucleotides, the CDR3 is TGTGCCACTCAGGAGGGACAGGCTAATTCACCCCTCCACTTT.

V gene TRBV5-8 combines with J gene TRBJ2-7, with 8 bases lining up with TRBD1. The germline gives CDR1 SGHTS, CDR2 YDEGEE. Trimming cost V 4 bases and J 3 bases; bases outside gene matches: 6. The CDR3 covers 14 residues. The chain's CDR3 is CASSQGTGIYEQYF. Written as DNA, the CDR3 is TGTGCCAGCAGCCAAGGGACAGGAATCTACGAGCAGTACTTC.

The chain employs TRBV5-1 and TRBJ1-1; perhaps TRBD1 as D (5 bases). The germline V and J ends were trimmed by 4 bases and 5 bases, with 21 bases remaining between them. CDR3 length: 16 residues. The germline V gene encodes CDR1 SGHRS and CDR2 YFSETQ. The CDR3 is CASSGGGLVGTTEAFF. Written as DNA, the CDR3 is TGCGCCAGCAGCGGTGGGGGGTTAGTGGGGACGACTGAAGCTTTCTTT.

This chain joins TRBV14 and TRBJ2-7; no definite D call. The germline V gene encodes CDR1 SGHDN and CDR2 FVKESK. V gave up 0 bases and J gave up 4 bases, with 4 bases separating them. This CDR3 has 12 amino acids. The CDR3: CASSQDRYEQYF. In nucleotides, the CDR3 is TGTGCCAGCAGCCAAGACCGTTACGAGCAGTACTTC.

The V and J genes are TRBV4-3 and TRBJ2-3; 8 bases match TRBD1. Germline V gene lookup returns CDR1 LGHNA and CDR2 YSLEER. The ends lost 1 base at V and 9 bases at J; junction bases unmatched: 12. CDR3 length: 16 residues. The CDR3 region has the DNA TGCGCCAGCAGCCAAGTATATTCCAGGGGGCCTGTCACGCAGTATTTT. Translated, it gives CASSQVYSRGPVTQYF.

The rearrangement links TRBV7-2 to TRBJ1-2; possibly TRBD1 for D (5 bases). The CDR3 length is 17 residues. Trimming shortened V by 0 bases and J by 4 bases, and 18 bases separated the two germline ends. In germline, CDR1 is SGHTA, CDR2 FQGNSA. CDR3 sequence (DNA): TGTGCCAGCAGCTTAGCCTACCGAGGAGAGGACACCTATGGCTACACCTTC. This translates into CASSLAYRGEDTYGYTF.

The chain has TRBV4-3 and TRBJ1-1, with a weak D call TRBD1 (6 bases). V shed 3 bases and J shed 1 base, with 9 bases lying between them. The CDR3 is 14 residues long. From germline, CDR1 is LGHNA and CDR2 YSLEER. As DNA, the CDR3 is TGCGCCAGCAGCCAGGGGGCCTGGAACACTGAAGCTTTCTTT. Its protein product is CASSQGAWNTEAFF.

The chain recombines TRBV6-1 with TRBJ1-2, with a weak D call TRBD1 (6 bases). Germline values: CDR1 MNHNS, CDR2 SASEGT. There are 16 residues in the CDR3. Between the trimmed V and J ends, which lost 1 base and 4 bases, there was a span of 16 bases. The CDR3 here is CASSEGGIQGAYGYTF. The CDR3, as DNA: TGTGCCAGCAGTGAAGGGGGGATACAGGGAGCCTATGGCTACACCTTC.

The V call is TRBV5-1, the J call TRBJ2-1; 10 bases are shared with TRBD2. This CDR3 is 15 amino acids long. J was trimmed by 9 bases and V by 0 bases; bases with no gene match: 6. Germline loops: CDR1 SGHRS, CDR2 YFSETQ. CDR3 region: CASSLGLAGVSEQFF. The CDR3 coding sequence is TGCGCCAGCAGCTTGGGCCTAGCGGGAGTAAGTGAGCAGTTCTTC. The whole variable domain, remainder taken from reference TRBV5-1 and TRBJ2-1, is KAGVTQTPRYLIKTRGQQVTLSCSPISGHRSVSWYQQTPGQGLQFLFEYFSETQRNKGNFPGRFSGRQFSNSRSEMNVSTLELGDSALYLCASSLGLAGVSEQFFGPGTRLTVL.